One and the same sample provided the 2 T cell receptor beta chains below, sequenced in a study of T cell responses to AZD1222 COVID-19 vaccine. Using immunoSEQ multiplex PCR, the repertoire was profiled, and TCRdb retains in-frame clones only, with some absent. The sample contains more than 150,000 clones, 70% to 90% of which appear only once. The sample here was peripheral blood, taken on day 0 of AZD1222 vaccination. The receptors stem from an adult in good health.

This rearrangement joins TRBV3-1 (or the pseudogene TRBV3-2) to TRBJ2-3; tentatively, D is TRBD2 (5 bases). Trimming took 4 bases from V and 5 from J, leaving 10 bases between them. This CDR3 region has 13 residues. The germline gives CDR1 LGHDT, CDR2 YNNKEL (reference sequence). DNA for the CDR3: TGTGCCAGCAGCCTCTGGGCGGGAGATACGCAGTATTTT. This sequence encodes CASSLWAGDTQYF.

The V gene is TRBV6-1, the J gene TRBJ1-2; D is unresolved. V gave up 3 bases and J gave up 0 bases, with 11 bases separating them. The CDR3 covers 15 residues. The V gene's germline CDR1 is MNHNS and CDR2 SASEGT. For the CDR3, the DNA is TGTGCCAGCAGTGATATATCCAACGCTAACTATGGCTACACCTTC. It specifies CASSDISNANYGYTF.